This TCR beta chain derives from a study of blood T cell repertoires in COVID-19. Clones were read by immunoSEQ multiplex PCR, and TCRdb kept only the in-frame ones, dropping some. The sample contains around 220,000 clones, 86% of which appear only once. Seattle cases were enrolled at active infection and followed longitudinally. This CDR3 contains 14 residues. Germline assignment: CDR1 LGHNA and CDR2 YSLEER. V lost 1 base and J 1 base, leaving 7 bases between the germline ends. Sequencing was performed on peripheral blood. This sequence was found in a woman in her 50s with COVID-19, enrolled during active disease. The gene calls are TRBV4-3 and TRBJ1-2; no definite D call. The CDR3 DNA reads TGCGCCAGCAGCCAAGGGTTGAGTAACTATGGCTACACCTTC. Translation gives CASSQGLSNYGYTF.